What follows is one T cell receptor (beta chain) and its context. Its target is not known. This sample was included in a study of blood T cells in healthy people across ages. Study findings and constraints: The unsorted PBMCs prevented any conclusive comparison of naive versus antigen-experienced cells. It was the long-lived donors that had more naive CD4+ cells and higher diversity than aged donors.

It was around 10 milliliters of peripheral blood that were drawn from each donor. In each sample, at least 6 million PBMCs were isolated. Next came a second PCR, run for about 6 to 11 cycles, which used a sample-barcoded 5' primer along with a J-beta primer mix. From the 5' RACE reads, TCRdb called clonotypes with MiXCR, one entry per CDR3 protein. The top ten hold about 22% of the sample, which has around 940,000 distinct CDR3 sequences, roughly 51% seen once. Germline V gives CDR1 LGHNA, CDR2 YNFKEQ. The CDR3 is made up of 17 amino acids. V shed 4 bases and J 2 bases; nucleotides not matched to a gene: 12.

The sequence came from a woman in her sixties or seventies in good health. The material sequenced was blood. The V call is TRBV4-2, the J call TRBJ2-5; 8 bases map to TRBD2. This CDR3 reads CASSPRLTGGAQETQYF. CDR3 coding DNA: TGTGCCAGCAGCCCTAGACTAACGGGAGGGGCTCAAGAGACCCAGTACTTC.